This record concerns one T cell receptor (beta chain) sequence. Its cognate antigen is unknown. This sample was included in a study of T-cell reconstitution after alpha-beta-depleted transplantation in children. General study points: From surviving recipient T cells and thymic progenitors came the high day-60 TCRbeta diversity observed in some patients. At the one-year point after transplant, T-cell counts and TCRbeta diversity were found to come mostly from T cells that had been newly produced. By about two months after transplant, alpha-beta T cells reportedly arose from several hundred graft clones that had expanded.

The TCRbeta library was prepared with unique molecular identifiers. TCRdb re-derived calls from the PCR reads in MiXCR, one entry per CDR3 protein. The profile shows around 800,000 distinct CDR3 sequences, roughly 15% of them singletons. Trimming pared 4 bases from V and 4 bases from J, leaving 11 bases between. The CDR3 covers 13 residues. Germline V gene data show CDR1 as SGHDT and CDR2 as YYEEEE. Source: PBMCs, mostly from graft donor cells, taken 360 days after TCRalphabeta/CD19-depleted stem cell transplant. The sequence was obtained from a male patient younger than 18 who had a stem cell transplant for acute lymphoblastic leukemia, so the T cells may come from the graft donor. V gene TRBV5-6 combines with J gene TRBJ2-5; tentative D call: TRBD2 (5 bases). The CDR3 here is CASSPTAGETQYF. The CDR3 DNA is TGTGCCAGCAGCCCGACGGCGGGAGAGACCCAGTACTTC.